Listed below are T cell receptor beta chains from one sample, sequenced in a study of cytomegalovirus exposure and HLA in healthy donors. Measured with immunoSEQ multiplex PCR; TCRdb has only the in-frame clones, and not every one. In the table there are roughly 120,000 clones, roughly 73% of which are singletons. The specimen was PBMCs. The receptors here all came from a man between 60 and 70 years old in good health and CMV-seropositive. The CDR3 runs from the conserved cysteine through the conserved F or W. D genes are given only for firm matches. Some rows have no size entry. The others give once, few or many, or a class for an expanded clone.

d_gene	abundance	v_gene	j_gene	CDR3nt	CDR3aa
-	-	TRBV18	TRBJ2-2	TGTGCCAGCTCACAAGACACGGTCACCGGGGAGCTGTTTTTT	CASSQDTVTGELFF
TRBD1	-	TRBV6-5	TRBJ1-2	TGTGCCAGCAGTCCACAGGGGTCTAACTATGGCTACACCTTC	CASSPQGSNYGYTF
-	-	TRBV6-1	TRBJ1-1	TGTGCCAGCATAAGGCTAGACAGGAACACTGAAGCTTTCTTT	CASIRLDRNTEAFF
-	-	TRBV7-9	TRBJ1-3	TGTTCCAGCAGCTTAAGGGGGGGCCTAGAGAGCACCATATATTTT	CSSSLRGGLESTIYF
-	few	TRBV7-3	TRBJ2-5	TGTGCCAGCAGCTTATGGGGGGGCTGGGAGACCCAGTACTTC	CASSLWGGWETQYF
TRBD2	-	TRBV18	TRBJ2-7	TGTGCCAGCTCTTCTCGGACTAGCGGGGGGGTCCACGAGCAGTACTTC	CASSSRTSGGVHEQYF
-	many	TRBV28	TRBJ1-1	TGTGCCAGCAGATTAGACCCGAGCGCTGAAGCTTTCTTT	CASRLDPSAEAFF
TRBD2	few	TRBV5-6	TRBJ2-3	TGTGCCAGCAGCTTGGGGGGACTAGTGGATGATACGCAGTATTTT	CASSLGGLVDDTQYF
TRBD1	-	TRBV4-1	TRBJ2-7	TGCGCCAGCAGCCAAGGGACAGGGCCCTACGAGCAGTACTTC	CASSQGTGPYEQYF
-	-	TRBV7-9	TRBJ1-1	TGTGCCAGCAGCTTAGCGGGGGCTGAGGAAGCTTTCTTT	CASSLAGAEEAFF